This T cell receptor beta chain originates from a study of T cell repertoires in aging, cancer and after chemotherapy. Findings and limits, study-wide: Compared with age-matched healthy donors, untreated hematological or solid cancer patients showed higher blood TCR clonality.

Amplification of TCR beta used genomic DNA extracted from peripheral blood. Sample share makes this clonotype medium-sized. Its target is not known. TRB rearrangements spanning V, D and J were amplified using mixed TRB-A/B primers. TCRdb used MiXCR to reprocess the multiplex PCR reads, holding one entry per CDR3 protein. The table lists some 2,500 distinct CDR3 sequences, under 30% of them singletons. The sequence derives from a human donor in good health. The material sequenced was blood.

CDR3: CASSGLANYNEQFF. The CDR3, as DNA: TGTGCCAGCAGCGGGCTAGCCAACTACAATGAGCAGTTCTTC. V usage is TRBV21-1 and J usage is TRBJ2-1; the table's TRBD2 call for D was not verified on the DNA. TRBV21-1 has pseudogene status. The length of the CDR3 is 14 residues.